Described below is a single T cell receptor beta chain sequence and its context. Its target is not known. Sequenced by immunoSEQ multiplex PCR; TCRdb stores in-frame clones only, minus some. This table holds 45,000 or so clones, roughly two thirds found once. V dropped 2 bases and J dropped 0; count of bases not matched to a gene: 3. This CDR3 is built from 15 residues. Germline V gene lookup returns CDR1 SQVTM and CDR2 ANQGSEA. The sample comes from a study of radiotherapy plus CTLA-4 blockade in lung cancer. Study-wide findings and caveats: An expansion of tumor-derived TCR clones occurred in blood after radiotherapy plus ipilimumab.

The starting material was peripheral blood, obtained from a patient treated with radiotherapy plus ipilimumab. J is TRBJ2-1 and V is TRBV29-1; 8 bases align to TRBD1. The TCR was taken from a human donor with non-small cell lung cancer who had a complete response to radiotherapy plus ipilimumab. The CDR3 sequence: CSVERGQDSYNEQFF. The CDR3 nucleotides read TGCAGCGTTGAACGGGGACAGGACTCCTACAATGAGCAGTTCTTC.